Following are 8 T cell receptor beta chains from one sample sequenced in a study of T cell responses to AZD1222 COVID-19 vaccine. Profiled with immunoSEQ multiplex PCR; TCRdb holds only in-frame clones, not every one. The sample lists 70,000 to 90,000 clones, almost 80% occurring once. Sequenced here: peripheral blood, sampled on day 0 of AZD1222 vaccination. The receptors derive from an adult in good health.

The chain has TRBV10-3 and TRBJ1-1; D is uncertain. Trimming cost V 7 bases and J 8 bases, with 20 bases left between them. CDR3 length equals 14 residues. Germline assignment: CDR1 ENHRY and CDR2 SYGVKD. CDR3 amino acids: CAITSSAGRAEAFF. The CDR3 bases are TGTGCCATCACATCGAGCGCAGGCAGAGCGGAAGCTTTCTTT.

The V and J genes are TRBV5-1 and TRBJ2-7; D perhaps matches TRBD2 (6 bases). From germline, CDR1 is SGHRS and CDR2 YFSETQ. V was pared by 3 bases and J by 3 bases, with 19 bases between. CDR3 length equals 16 residues. CDR3 protein: CASSSHAAGRNYEQYF. In DNA form, the CDR3 reads TGCGCCAGCAGCTCCCACGCAGCGGGTAGGAACTACGAGCAGTACTTC.

J is TRBJ2-3 and V is TRBV18, with D tentatively TRBD2 (6 bases). The V gene's germline CDR1 is KGHSH and CDR2 LQKENI. This CDR3 spans 16 amino acids. V shed 3 bases and J shed 2 bases, with 15 bases lying between them. The CDR3 spells CASSPPGRSPTDTQYF. The CDR3 DNA reads TGTGCCAGCTCACCTCCCGGGAGATCACCCACAGATACGCAGTATTTT.

The CDR3 DNA sequence: TGTGCCAGCACCCGCCCAGGGACAGCTGGAAACACCATATATTTT. It codes for CASTRPGTAGNTIYF. The chain carries TRBV28 and TRBJ1-3, with 7 bases matching TRBD1. Trimming at V came to 7 bases and at J to 2 bases, leaving 8 bases not matched to a gene. The CDR3 extends over 15 amino acids. Looked up from germline, CDR1 is MDHEN and CDR2 is SYDVKM.

This clone was seen once. The V gene is TRBV6-5, the J gene TRBJ2-5; D is uncertain. Germline loops: CDR1 MNHEY, CDR2 SVGAGI. V was pared by 0 bases and J by 7 bases, with 3 bases between. This CDR3 has 11 residues. Written as DNA, the CDR3 is TGTGCCAGCAGTTACTCGGGGACCCAGTACTTC. Translating it yields CASSYSGTQYF.

This chain uses TRBV29-1 with TRBJ2-5; a possible D gene is TRBD1 (5 bases). V was cut by 5 bases and J by 4 bases, with 8 bases left in between. In germline, CDR1 is SQVTM, CDR2 ANQGSEA. CDR3 length: 11 residues. The CDR3, as DNA: TGCAGCGTTTCCCAGGGAGAGACCCAGTACTTC. It yields the protein CSVSQGETQYF.

The chain combines TRBV6-5 with TRBJ2-1, with 7 nucleotides matching TRBD1. Germline V lookup: CDR1 MNHEY, CDR2 SVGAGI. Trimming took 0 bases from V and 8 from J; bases not matched to a gene: 7. CDR3 length: 15 amino acids. DNA of the CDR3: TGTGCCAGCAGTTACTCGACGACAGGGAAGGATGAGCAGTTCTTC. Translation gives CASSYSTTGKDEQFF.

The chain carries TRBV19 and TRBJ2-1, with 9 positions matching TRBD1. The CDR3 is 15 amino acids. Unmatched junction bases numbered 12, after V lost 6 bases and J lost 9 bases. Germline V gives CDR1 LNHDA, CDR2 SQIVND (reference sequence). CDR3 loop: CASSGTGGAYFEQFF. The CDR3 bases are TGTGCCAGTAGCGGAACAGGGGGCGCATATTTTGAGCAGTTCTTC.